Listed below are T cell receptor beta chains from one sample, sequenced in a study of T cell changes during pregnancy in multiple sclerosis. Some clones are missing from TCRdb's copy, which holds only in-frame ones; the method was immunoSEQ multiplex PCR. The sample has roughly 24,000 clones, around 86% seen once; the top ten hold more than 7.5%. The sample here was CD8+ T cells from peripheral blood mononuclear cells, taken in the first trimester of pregnancy. These receptors were obtained from a female donor in good health, enrolled as a control in a pregnancy study. CDR3s include the opening cysteine and the closing phenylalanine or tryptophan. Each record gives: J gene, V gene, CDR3 protein.

TRBJ2-1 TRBV9 CASKGDSYNEQFF
TRBJ2-3 TRBV5-4 CASRHRTSATDTQYF
TRBJ1-2 TRBV28 CASSSAGTGTGYTF
TRBJ2-7 TRBV6-1 CASSGTGSYEQYF
TRBJ2-7 TRBV4-3 CASSQDRGGANYEQYF
TRBJ2-7 TRBV5-4 CASSKAPGQSSYEQYF
TRBJ2-7 TRBV27 CASSLWPGQASTEQYF
TRBJ1-5 TRBV28 CASSFARAGPFNQPQHF
TRBJ2-7 TRBV9 CASSPGGHEQYF
TRBJ1-4 TRBV4-3 CASSQVWAGRREKLFF
TRBJ1-1 TRBV5-6 CASSEGQAAEAFF
TRBJ2-5 TRBV15 CATSRDQTSGGRGDQYF
TRBJ1-1 TRBV29-1 CSVEGGDGMNTEAFF
TRBJ2-5 TRBV28 CASRGSVTRGEETQYF
TRBJ2-5 TRBV19 CASSQRQTQETQYF
TRBJ2-1 TRBV30 CAWNKGASYNEQFF
TRBJ2-7 TRBV29-1 CSSRTGPYYEQYF
TRBJ2-6 TRBV9 CASSVLGTALSGANVLTF
TRBJ1-1 TRBV5-6 CASSLAGGNTEAFF
NA TRBV9 CASPGLEYDEQYF
TRBJ1-1 TRBV6-5 CASSMTGLNTEAFF
TRBJ2-7 TRBV28 CASSFVTGGNEQYF
TRBJ1-5 TRBV6-5 CASSLGQAVQPQHF
TRBJ1-6 TRBV4-2 CASSFLAFGSPLHF
TRBJ1-4 TRBV27 CASSLYSGGNWKLFF
TRBJ1-1 TRBV6-5 CASSYSVRGTEAFF
TRBJ2-2 TRBV20-1 CSAFTGELFF
NA TRBV30 CAWSPGQGYEQYF
TRBJ1-3 TRBV5-4 CASSLLDRSTGNTIYF
TRBJ2-2 TRBV5-6 CASSFGQNTGELFF
TRBJ1-4 TRBV7-2 CASSSGVIPWEKLFF